This TCR beta chain emerged from a study of T cell responses to AZD1222 COVID-19 vaccine. J gave up 5 bases and V 4 bases, and 10 bases lay outside the gene matches. The CDR3 has 15 amino acids. Germline lookup yields CDR1 SGHNT and CDR2 YYREEE (reference sequence). TCRdb keeps only in-frame clones here, not all; method: immunoSEQ multiplex PCR. The sample has 80,000 to 100,000 clones, roughly 86% seen once. The starting material was peripheral blood, obtained on day 0 of AZD1222 vaccination. The chain is built from TRBV5-4 and TRBJ2-7, with 9 bases lining up with TRBD1. The sequence was collected from an adult in good health. CDR3 bases: TGTGCCAGCAGCCCTGGGGGACAGGGTTTCAACGAGCAGTACTTC. Amino acids: CASSPGGQGFNEQYF. Supplemented by reference TRBV5-4 and TRBJ2-7, the full variable domain reads ETGVTQSPTHLIKTRGQQVTLRCSSQSGHNTVSWYQQALGQGPQFIFQYYREEENGRGNFPPRFSGLQFPNYSSELNVNALELDDSALYLCASSPGGQGFNEQYFGPGTRLTVT.